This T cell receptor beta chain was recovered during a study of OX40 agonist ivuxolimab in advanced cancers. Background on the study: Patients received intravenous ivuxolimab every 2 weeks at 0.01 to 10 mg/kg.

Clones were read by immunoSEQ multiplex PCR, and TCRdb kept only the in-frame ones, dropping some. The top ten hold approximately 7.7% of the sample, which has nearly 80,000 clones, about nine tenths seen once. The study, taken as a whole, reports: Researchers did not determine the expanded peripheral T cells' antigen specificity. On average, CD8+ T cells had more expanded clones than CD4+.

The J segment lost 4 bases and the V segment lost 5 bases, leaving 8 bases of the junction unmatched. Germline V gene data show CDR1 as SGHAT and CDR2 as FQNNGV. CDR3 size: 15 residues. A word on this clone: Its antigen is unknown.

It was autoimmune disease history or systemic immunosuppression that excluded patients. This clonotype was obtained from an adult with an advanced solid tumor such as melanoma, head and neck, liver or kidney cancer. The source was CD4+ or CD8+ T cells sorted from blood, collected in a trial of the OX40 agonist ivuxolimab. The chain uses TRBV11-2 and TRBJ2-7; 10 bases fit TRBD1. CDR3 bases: TGTGCCAGCAGCCCACGGACAGGGGGGGTATACGAGCAGTACTTC. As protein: CASSPRTGGVYEQYF.